This T cell receptor (beta chain) comes out of a study of T-cell memory formation after mild COVID-19. The overall study: TCR clusters were mostly donor specific. Study findings and constraints: Clones that contracted from day 15 to 85 had balanced CD4/CD8; later expanders were CD4+ biased. Certain responding clones were present in pre-infection memory, suggesting participation of cross-reactive memory. Largely, contracting CD4+ clones fell within CM and EM, and contracting CD8+ clones within EMRA.

Germline V gives CDR1 SEHNR, CDR2 FQNEAQ (reference sequence). V shed 1 base, J shed 8 bases, and the junction held 10 bases outside the gene matches. This CDR3 has 15 residues. TCRdb re-derived calls from the 5' RACE reads in MiXCR, one entry per CDR3 protein. The sample holds 110,000 to 150,000 distinct CDR3 sequences, under 30% seen once. Note on this clonotype: The antigen remains undetermined.

The J gene is TRBJ1-2, the V gene TRBV7-9, with 7 bases lining up with TRBD1. The TCR was taken from an adult woman who had mild COVID-19 (a few samples of this study predate the infection). Cell type and time point are not known. Sequenced input: PBMCs or a T cell subset sorted from them (not recorded which). CDR3 in amino acids: CASSLVPDRTGGYTF. CDR3 in DNA: TGTGCCAGCAGCTTAGTACCGGACAGGACGGGCGGCTACACCTTC.